These 29 T cell receptor beta chains share one sample of origin, sequenced in a study of tumor-infiltrating lymphocytes in oesophageal squamous cell carcinoma. TCRdb re-analysed the PCR reads in MiXCR, keeping a single row per CDR3 protein. This table holds approximately 5,600 distinct CDR3 sequences, approximately 14% found once. The specimen was normal esophageal tissue next to the tumor. These receptors were obtained from a male donor with esophageal squamous cell carcinoma.

The chain carries TRBV6-2 or TRBV6-3 and TRBJ2-3; TRBD2 matches 8 bases. The CDR3 has 15 amino acids. The germline V gene has CDR1 MNHEY and CDR2 SVGEGT. J was trimmed by 7 bases and V by 7 bases; bases with no gene match: 13. CDR3: CASTLLTGGRHTQYF. The CDR3 nucleotides read TGTGCCAGCACCCTCTTGACGGGGGGGCGTCATACGCAGTATTTT.

In this sample, this clonotype turned up a few times. The chain employs TRBV19 and TRBJ1-1, with TRBD1 as a possible D gene (5 bases). Germline-derived CDR1 and CDR2 are LNHDA and SQIVND (reference sequence). The length of the CDR3 is 15 residues. Trimming cost V 9 bases and J 6 bases, with 23 bases left between them. Here the CDR3 DNA reads TGTGCCAGCCGGGAACAAAATCGAGGGGTCCCTGAAGCTTTCTTT. Residues: CASREQNRGVPEAFF.

This clonotype is medium-sized in the sample. This chain links TRBV7-6 with TRBJ2-7, with no clear D. The CDR3 runs 16 residues. V was trimmed by 0 bases and J by 7 bases, leaving 19 bases between them. The V gene's germline CDR1 is SGHVS and CDR2 FNYEAQ. CDR3 residues: CASSLASSSFVDEQYF. CDR3 sequence (DNA): TGTGCCAGCAGCTTAGCGTCCAGCTCTTTCGTCGATGAGCAGTACTTC. The full variable domain, with the rest looked up from reference TRBV7-6 and TRBJ2-7, is GAGVSQSPRYKVTKRGQDVALRCDPISGHVSLYWYRQALGQGPEFLTYFNYEAQQDKSGLPNDRFSAERPEGSISTLTIQRTEQRDSAMYRCASSLASSSFVDEQYFGPGTRLTVT.

The sample holds a few counts of this clonotype. V and J are TRBV5-1 and TRBJ2-7; D call uncertain. Germline assignment: CDR1 SGHRS and CDR2 YFSETQ. Between the trimmed V and J ends, which lost 0 bases and 2 bases, there was a span of 12 bases. CDR3 length: 15 residues. For the CDR3, the DNA is TGCGCCAGCAGCTTGGCCGGTACGACTGCCTACGAGCAGTACTTC. It translates to CASSLAGTTAYEQYF.

V and J are TRBV5-5 and TRBJ2-3; TRBD2 aligns across 10 bases. J lost 11 bases, V lost 4 bases, and 16 bases had no gene match. Germline lookup yields CDR1 SGHKS and CDR2 YYEKEE (reference sequence). The CDR3 has 16 residues. CDR3: CASSAPSGGAINEQYF. The CDR3, as DNA: TGTGCCAGCAGCGCTCCCAGCGGGGGGGCCATCAATGAGCAGTATTTT.

By frequency in the sample, this clonotype is medium-sized. The chain is built from TRBV6-1 and TRBJ2-1; D may be TRBD1 or TRBD2 (5 bases each). CDR3 length equals 17 residues. V was pared by 2 bases and J by 0 bases, with 14 bases between. Germline V gives CDR1 MNHNS, CDR2 SASEGT. CDR3 amino acids: CASSELSGPSSYNEQFF. In DNA form, the CDR3 reads TGTGCCAGCAGTGAACTTTCGGGACCGAGCTCCTACAATGAGCAGTTCTTC.

This clonotype was recorded many times. This chain connects TRBV6-1 to TRBJ1-1, with 7 nucleotides matching TRBD1. In germline, CDR1 is MNHNS, CDR2 SASEGT. The V and J ends lost 4 bases and 5 bases, in that order; junction bases with no gene match: 10. The CDR3 loop spans 15 amino acids. CDR3 sequence (DNA): TGTGCCAGCAGTGGGACAGGTCGCCGGGGGACTGAAGCTTTCTTT. It is translated as CASSGTGRRGTEAFF.

The chain couples TRBV3-1 to TRBJ1-6; D is unclear. The germline V gene has CDR1 LGHDT and CDR2 YNNKEL (reference sequence). The V gene lost 3 bases and the J gene lost 6 bases, with 3 bases spanning the gap. The CDR3 totals 12 residues. CDR3 loop: CASSQGNSPLHF. In DNA, the CDR3 is TGTGCCAGCAGCCAGGGTAATTCACCCCTCCACTTT.

This clonotype was counted ten times or more. This rearrangement joins TRBV6-6 to TRBJ1-5, with a weak D call TRBD1 (5 bases). Germline V gene lookup returns CDR1 MNHNY and CDR2 SVGAGI (reference sequence). V was trimmed by 0 bases and J by 3 bases, leaving 9 bases between them. The length of the CDR3 is 15 residues. CDR3 nucleotide sequence: TGTGCCAGCAGTTACTCCGCGGGGCACAATCAGCCCCAGCATTTT. Protein: CASSYSAGHNQPQHF.

Relative to its sample, this clonotype is medium-sized. The V and J genes are TRBV7-2 and TRBJ2-7; 9 positions agree with TRBD1. The junction had 8 bases not matched to a gene; V was cut back by 3 bases and J by 5 bases. The CDR3 is 15 residues long. Germline V gives CDR1 SGHTA, CDR2 FQGNSA. The CDR3 region has the DNA TGTGCCAGCAGCTTCACGACAGGGGGGCAACACGAGCAGTACTTC. Protein product: CASSFTTGGQHEQYF.

This clonotype has at least ten counts. This sequence joins TRBV27 and TRBJ2-3; 8 bases are a match to TRBD1. V trimming: 4 bases; J trimming: 6 bases; junction bases outside the gene matches: 6. This CDR3 region has 14 residues. CDR1 and CDR2 from the germline V gene are MNHEY and SMNVEV (reference sequence). CDR3 nucleotides: TGTGCCAGCAGTTGGACAGGGCTACCGGATACGCAGTATTTT. Encoded protein: CASSWTGLPDTQYF.

The chain has TRBV12-3 or TRBV12-4 and TRBJ1-1; unclear D gene. V was cut by 3 bases and J by 4 bases, with 12 bases left in between. The CDR3 totals 14 residues. The CDR3 DNA reads TGTGCCAGCAGTTTGGCCCCCCTGGGCACTGAAGCTTTCTTT. Translation: CASSLAPLGTEAFF.

This clonotype was found many times. The CDR3 does not close with the conserved phenylalanine or tryptophan, likely indicating a read error. No DNA is shown, since the ends of the CDR3 on it are uncertain; the CDR3 is the one TCRdb lists. The chain links TRBV7-2 to TRBJ2-2; the D call TRBD1 from the table was never checked on the DNA. Inclusive of both ends, the CDR3 amounts to 11 amino acids. Germline V lookup: CDR1 SGHTA, CDR2 FQGNSA. This CDR3 reads CASSLKSAGGG.

This clonotype was detected many times. The rearrangement uses TRBV5-1 and TRBJ2-3, with D hard to call. The CDR3 totals 12 residues. V shed 0 bases and J shed 5 bases, with 4 bases lying between them. Per germline, CDR1 SGHRS and CDR2 YFSETQ. CDR3 DNA sequence: TGCGCCAGCAGCTTGGATGGAGATACGCAGTATTTT. The encoded protein is CASSLDGDTQYF.

Turning to this clonotype: A read error is possible here, since a much larger clone lies one base away. The gene calls are TRBV27 and TRBJ2-7; 15 bases map to TRBD2. Germline CDR1 and CDR2: MNHEY and SMNVEV (reference sequence). J lost 7 bases, V lost 6 bases, and 10 bases had no gene match. The CDR3 has 16 residues. The CDR3 reads CASRLRTSGGVNEQYF. CDR3 DNA: TGTGCCAGCAGACTACGGACTAGCGGGGGGGTGAATGAGCAGTACTTC.

The sample holds a few counts of this clonotype. This rearrangement joins TRBV4-2 to TRBJ1-1, with 9 bases that match TRBD1. The CDR3 runs 16 residues. Germline V gene data show CDR1 as LGHNA and CDR2 as YNFKEQ. J was trimmed by 6 bases and V by 0 bases; bases with no gene match: 8. The DNA of the CDR3 is TGTGCCAGCAGCCAAGATGGCACAGGGGGCGGCGCTGAAGCTTTCTTT. Translation gives CASSQDGTGGGAEAFF.

This clonotype has just a few counts. Without the conserved terminal phenylalanine or tryptophan, this CDR3 likely stems from a read error. It is unclear where the CDR3 begins or ends on the DNA, so no DNA is shown, and the CDR3 is as TCRdb lists it. The chain uses TRBV7-2 and TRBJ2-1; the table gives TRBD1 as D, unverified against the DNA. The germline CDR1 and CDR2 sequences are SGHTA and FQGNSA. The CDR3 has 15 residues if both end residues are counted. CDR3 residues: CARRDSRNSPLHFGN.

This clonotype was counted only a few times. The gene calls are TRBV25-1 and TRBJ1-1, with no clear D. Germline V gene data show CDR1 as MGHDK and CDR2 as SYGVNS. V was cut by 4 bases and J by 1 base, with 7 bases left in between. The CDR3 is made up of 13 amino acids. The CDR3 region is CASSAGSNTEAFF. CDR3 sequence (DNA): TGTGCCAGCAGTGCGGGGTCGAACACTGAAGCTTTCTTT.

This clonotype is labeled as medium-sized. The J gene is TRBJ2-5, the V gene TRBV10-3; possibly TRBD2 for D (5 bases). The CDR3 totals 12 residues. V was clipped by 4 bases and J by 3 bases, with 6 bases between them. Per germline, CDR1 ENHRY and CDR2 SYGVKD. The CDR3 DNA follows: TGTGCCATCAGTGCGAGGGAAGAGACCCAGTACTTC. Its protein is CAISAREETQYF.

This clonotype came up many times. The chain uses TRBV6-1 and TRBJ1-2; 8 bases match TRBD1. The V gene end was trimmed by 10 bases and the J gene end by 8 bases; junction bases not matched to a gene: 15. Per germline, CDR1 MNHNS and CDR2 SASEGT. The CDR3 totals 14 residues. The CDR3 protein is CANQGATPLGGYTF. The CDR3 nucleotides are TGTGCCAACCAGGGGGCGACCCCTTTGGGGGGCTACACCTTC.

On this clonotype itself: The missing conserved phenylalanine or tryptophan at the end of this CDR3 makes a read error likely. No DNA is shown, since the ends of the CDR3 on it are uncertain; the CDR3 is the one TCRdb lists. The genes are TRBV5-3 and TRBJ1-1. TRBV5-3 has ORF status, its function being uncertain. The CDR3 extends over 20 residues, inclusive of both ends. This CDR3 reads CASRLRTSGVSSPTSSTSVR.

The table lists this clonotype with a few counts. The V and J genes are TRBV25-1 and TRBJ1-6, with 10 bases identical to TRBD1. V trimming: 4 bases; J trimming: 6 bases; junction bases outside the gene matches: 6. Looked up from germline, CDR1 is MGHDK and CDR2 is SYGVNS. CDR3 length: 16 amino acids. This CDR3 reads CASSADRGHGNSPLHF. The CDR3 DNA is TGTGCCAGCAGTGCAGACAGGGGGCATGGTAATTCACCCCTCCACTTT.

The chain employs TRBV19 and TRBJ1-2; 7 nucleotides align to TRBD1. CDR3 size: 15 residues. The germline CDR1 and CDR2 sequences are LNHDA and SQIVND (reference sequence). V was pared by 7 bases and J by 0 bases, with 8 bases of the junction left unmatched. Here the CDR3 DNA reads TGTGCCAGTACCCCCCAACAGGGGTCTAACTATGGCTACACCTTC. Residues: CASTPQQGSNYGYTF. The whole variable domain, remainder taken from reference TRBV19 and TRBJ1-2, is DGGITQSPKYLFRKEGQNVTLSCEQNLNHDAMYWYRQDPGQGLRLIYYSQIVNDFQKGDIAEGYSVSREKKESFPLTVTSAQKNPTAFYLCASTPQQGSNYGYTFGSGTRLTVV.

This clonotype appeared many times. This chain connects TRBV5-6 to TRBJ2-4; D is undetermined. This CDR3 is 15 amino acids long. From germline, CDR1 is SGHDT and CDR2 YYEEEE. V was trimmed by 1 base and J by 1 base, leaving 9 bases between them. CDR3 bases: TGTGCCAGCAGCTTGTTAGACCAGGCCAAAAACATTCAGTACTTC. This gives the protein CASSLLDQAKNIQYF.

This clonotype showed up many times. The chain has TRBV5-6 and TRBJ2-2; 9 nucleotides line up with TRBD1. CDR3 length: 16 residues. Germline-derived CDR1 and CDR2 are SGHDT and YYEEEE. Losses at the gene ends were 4 bases for V and 6 bases for J; bases not matched to a gene: 10. This CDR3 reads CASSTDGTGWAGELFF. The CDR3 nucleotides are TGTGCCAGCAGCACGGACGGGACAGGGTGGGCCGGGGAGCTGTTTTTT.

Remarks on this clonotype: The CDR3 does not end in the conserved phenylalanine or tryptophan, so this is likely a read error. Because the CDR3's place on the DNA is in doubt, the DNA is left out and the CDR3 is given as listed by TCRdb. The chain combines TRBV5-6 with TRBJ2-7. The CDR3 contains 8 residues when both ends are counted. CDR1 and CDR2 (germline): SGHDT, YYEEEE. This CDR3 reads CASSLAIG.

A note on this clonotype: A much larger clone lies one base from this, so it may be a read error. This sequence joins TRBV5-5 and TRBJ2-7, with TRBD1 matching 9 bases. This CDR3 comprises 16 residues. V was pared by 2 bases and J by 7 bases, with 13 bases of the junction left unmatched. Germline V gene lookup returns CDR1 SGHKS and CDR2 YYEKEE (reference sequence). The CDR3 DNA sequence: TGTGCCAGCAGCTTACCAACAGGGGGCCTCTACAATGAGCAGTACTTC. Its translation: CASSLPTGGLYNEQYF.

With respect to this clonotype: An end of the junction does not agree with germline; a read error may underlie this. The V and J genes are TRBV7-3 and TRBJ1-6; unclear D gene. The CDR3 contains 12 residues. CDR1 is SGHTA, CDR2 FQGTGA, per germline. CDR3 nucleotide sequence: TGTACCAGCAGCTTAGTAGCGAGGGAGCAGTACTTT. Translation gives CTSSLVAREQYF.

In this sample, this clonotype turned up many times. This chain connects TRBV5-4 to TRBJ2-2; D perhaps matches TRBD2 (5 bases). Trimming cost V 5 bases and J 2 bases, with 13 bases left between them. The CDR3 loop spans 15 amino acids. Germline CDR1 is SGHNT and CDR2 is YYREEE (reference sequence). CDR3 residues: CASSPEGGNTGELFF. CDR3 nucleotides: TGTGCCAGCAGTCCAGAGGGCGGAAACACCGGGGAGCTGTTTTTT.